The 30 T cell receptor beta chains presented below share a single source sample, sequenced in a study of CD8 T cells in Susac syndrome. Random hexamers were used to reverse transcribe about 0.45 to 1 ug of RNA. MiXCR was run by TCRdb on the immunoSEQ multiplex PCR reads, yielding one entry per CDR3 protein. The sample has approximately 110,000 distinct CDR3 sequences; over 90% are singletons. The material sequenced was CD8+ T cells from PBMCs. The receptors were sampled from a human donor with multiple sclerosis.

The rearrangement links TRBV7-9 to TRBJ1-1, with 8 positions matching TRBD1. Losses at the gene ends were 3 bases for V and 7 bases for J; bases not matched to a gene: 10. The germline CDR1 and CDR2 sequences are SEHNR and FQNEAQ (reference sequence). This CDR3 is built from 15 residues. In DNA, the CDR3 is TGTGCCAGCAGCTTGTTAGGACAGGGTATTGGTGAAGCTTTCTTT. Amino acids: CASSLLGQGIGEAFF.

In this sample, this clonotype turned up a few times. The chain carries TRBV18 and TRBJ2-5; 7 bases are shared with TRBD2. The V and J ends lost 9 bases and 4 bases, in that order; junction bases with no gene match: 14. The CDR3 runs 15 residues. CDR1 and CDR2 (germline): KGHSH, LQKENI. The CDR3 here is CASSDLAEVGETQYF. Here the CDR3 DNA reads TGTGCCAGTTCCGATCTAGCGGAGGTGGGAGAGACCCAGTACTTC.

The chain couples TRBV24-1 to TRBJ2-1; the D gene could be TRBD1 or TRBD2 (5 bases each). Germline-derived CDR1 and CDR2 are KGHDR and SFDVKD. There are 16 residues in the CDR3. V was cut by 3 bases and J by 0 bases, with 11 bases left in between. The CDR3 loop is CATSDPRGRSYNEQFF. The CDR3 coding sequence is TGTGCCACCAGTGATCCCCGGGGCCGCTCCTACAATGAGCAGTTCTTC.

V usage is TRBV4-1 and J usage is TRBJ2-5, with 10 bases identical to TRBD1. Germline trimming cut 3 bases from V and 7 bases from J; bases unmatched to any gene: 5. Per germline, CDR1 MGHRA and CDR2 YSYEKL. The CDR3 length is 14 residues. The CDR3 region has the DNA TGCGCCAGCAGCCATACTAGACAGGGGGCGACCCAGTACTTC. Translated: CASSHTRQGATQYF.

This chain links TRBV6-2 or TRBV6-3 with TRBJ2-1; 8 bases align to TRBD2. Germline CDR1 reads MNHEY; CDR2 reads SVGEGT. The CDR3 contains 14 residues. V lost 9 bases and J lost 9; bases outside the gene matches: 13. CDR3 DNA sequence: TGTGCCAGGGTAGCGGGGCCCCAACTTGGTGAGCAGTTCTTC. Protein: CARVAGPQLGEQFF.

The chain employs TRBV5-1 and TRBJ1-1, with TRBD1 identical over 9 bases. V shed 1 base, J shed 4 bases, and the junction held 5 bases outside the gene matches. Germline V gene lookup returns CDR1 SGHRS and CDR2 YFSETQ. The CDR3 is made up of 15 amino acids. Written as DNA, the CDR3 is TGCGCCAGCAGCTTGCCCCTGACAGGGGGCACTGAAGCTTTCTTT. It translates to CASSLPLTGGTEAFF.

The chain couples TRBV7-8 to TRBJ2-3; no firm D call. Germline CDR1 SGHVS, CDR2 FQNEAQ. The V gene lost 1 base and the J gene lost 2 bases, with 7 bases spanning the gap. The CDR3 runs 14 residues. In DNA, the CDR3 is TGTGCCAGCAGCTTAGATAAAGCCACAGATACGCAGTATTTT. As protein: CASSLDKATDTQYF.

The chain has TRBV14 and TRBJ2-5, with 7 bases aligning to TRBD1. The CDR3 spans 15 residues. V trimming: 3 bases; J trimming: 4 bases; junction bases outside the gene matches: 8. Germline CDR1 SGHDN, CDR2 FVKESK. The CDR3 sequence: CASSHRQGPPETQYF. The CDR3 nucleotides are TGTGCCAGCAGCCACCGACAGGGACCACCAGAGACCCAGTACTTC.

The chain combines TRBV5-6 with TRBJ2-7; no clear D gene. Germline CDR1 is SGHDT and CDR2 is YYEEEE. The CDR3 length is 12 residues. V lost 2 bases and J lost 3, with 6 bases in between. CDR3 sequence: CASSFKYYEQYF. CDR3 bases: TGTGCCAGCAGCTTTAAGTACTACGAGCAGTACTTC.

The J gene is TRBJ1-5, the V gene TRBV4-1; TRBD1 is a possible D gene (6 bases). Per the germline V gene, CDR1 is MGHRA and CDR2 is YSYEKL. V was clipped by 2 bases and J by 4 bases, with 6 bases between them. The CDR3 consists of 13 residues. As DNA, the CDR3 is TGCGCCAGCAGCCAAACAGGGAATCAGCCCCAGCATTTT. Its translation: CASSQTGNQPQHF.

The gene calls are TRBV7-9 and TRBJ2-1, with 10 positions matching TRBD2. Trimming took 5 bases from V and 6 from J; bases not matched to a gene: 4. This CDR3 has 14 residues. The germline CDR1 and CDR2 sequences are SEHNR and FQNEAQ (reference sequence). The CDR3 DNA reads as TGTGCCAGCAGCCAGGGACTAGCGTTCAATGAGCAGTTCTTC. It is translated as CASSQGLAFNEQFF.

The genes are TRBV24-1 and TRBJ2-1, with no clear D. Trimming stripped 6 bases from V and 4 bases from J, with 9 bases between. Per germline, CDR1 KGHDR and CDR2 SFDVKD. The CDR3 has 13 amino acids. The CDR3 loop reads CATSPVPYNEQFF. For the CDR3, the DNA is TGTGCCACCAGTCCGGTCCCGTACAATGAGCAGTTCTTC.

This clonotype has only one observation. J is TRBJ2-7 and V is TRBV6-5; 11 nucleotides line up with TRBD1. With V trimmed by 4 bases and J by 4 bases, 6 bases remained unmatched. Germline values: CDR1 MNHEY, CDR2 SVGAGI. The CDR3 runs 15 residues. CDR3 nucleotides: TGTGCCAGCAGTTCCAGGACAGGGGGCGCGTACGAGCAGTACTTC. It is translated as CASSSRTGGAYEQYF.

In its sample, this clonotype was seen a few times. V usage is TRBV6-6 and J usage is TRBJ2-1, with D possibly TRBD2 on 6 matching bases. CDR1 and CDR2 from the germline V gene are MNHNY and SVGAGI (reference sequence). The CDR3 spans 12 residues. The germline V and J ends were trimmed by 5 bases and 7 bases, with 9 bases remaining between them. CDR3 sequence reads: CASSHRGNEQFF. CDR3 coding DNA: TGTGCCAGCAGTCATCGGGGGAATGAGCAGTTCTTC.

The genes are TRBV7-2 and TRBJ1-3, with D hard to call. V dropped 2 bases and J dropped 0 bases, with 5 bases sitting between them. Looked up from germline, CDR1 is SGHTA and CDR2 is FQGNSA. There are 14 residues in the CDR3. CDR3 in DNA: TGTGCCAGCAGCTTATCAGTCTCTGGAAACACCATATATTTT. It yields the protein CASSLSVSGNTIYF.

The genes are TRBV2 and TRBJ2-1; TRBD2 aligns across 12 bases. Germline trimming cut 4 bases from V and 0 bases from J; bases unmatched to any gene: 10. Germline CDR1 reads SNHLY; CDR2 reads FYNNEI. This CDR3 contains 19 residues. CDR3 nucleotides: TGTGCCAGCAGTGTGTTTCTAGCGGGAGGGCCAAGCTCCTACAATGAGCAGTTCTTC. It is translated as CASSVFLAGGPSSYNEQFF.

This CDR3 reads CASSPSGDQPTNEKLFF. The CDR3 coding sequence is TGTGCCAGCAGCCCGTCGGGGGACCAACCAACTAATGAAAAACTGTTTTTT. This rearrangement joins TRBV7-9 to TRBJ1-4, with a tentative D call TRBD1 (5 bases). This CDR3 region has 17 residues. Trimming removed 5 bases at V and 0 bases at J, with 16 bases between. Germline V gene lookup returns CDR1 SEHNR and CDR2 FQNEAQ (reference sequence).

The rearrangement links TRBV20-1 to TRBJ2-7; the D is unclear. Trimming took 0 bases from V and 1 from J, leaving 16 bases between them. This CDR3 region has 16 residues. Germline loops: CDR1 DFQATT, CDR2 SNEGSKA (reference sequence). CDR3 sequence: CSARDSGSPRSYEQYF. The CDR3 DNA is TGCAGTGCTAGAGACAGTGGGTCCCCACGGTCCTACGAGCAGTACTTC.

This chain uses TRBV4-1 with TRBJ2-3; D tentatively reads TRBD1 or TRBD2 (5 bases each). The CDR3 sequence is 17 residues long. V was trimmed by 4 bases and J by 0 bases, leaving 17 bases between them. Germline values: CDR1 MGHRA, CDR2 YSYEKL. The CDR3 sequence: CASSPVGRSPSTDTQYF. CDR3 in DNA: TGCGCCAGCAGCCCCGTGGGACGGTCCCCTAGCACAGATACGCAGTATTTT.

V and J are TRBV6-2 or TRBV6-3 and TRBJ2-7, with D unresolved. Germline CDR1 MNHEY, CDR2 SVGEGT. The V end lost 0 bases, the J end lost 2 bases, and 2 bases lay between the germline ends. The CDR3 is 12 residues long. CDR3 loop: CASSYSAYEQYF. CDR3 in DNA: TGTGCCAGCAGTTACTCTGCCTACGAGCAGTACTTC.

The rearrangement links TRBV12-5 to TRBJ2-2; 7 positions match TRBD2. V gave up 6 bases and J gave up 6 bases; unmatched junction bases: 13. CDR3 length equals 16 residues. CDR1 is LGHNT and CDR2 is FRNRAP in the germline V gene. The chain's CDR3 is CASGRAGLPVAGELFF. CDR3 DNA: TGTGCTAGTGGCCGAGCGGGACTCCCGGTGGCCGGGGAGCTGTTTTTT.

V and J are TRBV4-2 and TRBJ1-2; D not resolved. Looked up from germline, CDR1 is LGHNA and CDR2 is YNFKEQ. The V end was cut by 1 base, the J end by 6 bases, with 3 bases between. This CDR3 comprises 11 residues. Written as DNA, the CDR3 is TGTGCCAGCAGCCAAGGGGATGGCTACACCTTC. Encoded protein: CASSQGDGYTF.

The chain joins TRBV13 to TRBJ2-3; 8 nucleotides align to TRBD2. From germline, CDR1 is PRHDT and CDR2 FYEKMQ (reference sequence). J lost 0 bases, V lost 5 bases, and 13 bases had no gene match. The CDR3 covers 18 residues. The CDR3 DNA is TGTGCCAGCAGCGCCCGACTAGCGTCCACCCTTAGCACAGATACGCAGTATTTT. This codes for CASSARLASTLSTDTQYF. Together with reference TRBV13 and TRBJ2-3, the CDR3 gives the full variable domain: AAGVIQSPRHLIKEKRETATLKCYPIPRHDTVYWYQQGPGQDPQFLISFYEKMQSDKGSIPDRFSAQQFSDYHSELNMSSLELGDSALYFCASSARLASTLSTDTQYFGPGTRLTVL.

This rearrangement joins TRBV18 to TRBJ1-4; D is possibly TRBD1 (5 bases). The CDR3 extends over 16 amino acids. Germline-derived CDR1 and CDR2 are KGHSH and LQKENI. V lost 0 bases to trimming and J lost 5 bases, with 13 bases between them. CDR3 sequence (DNA): TGTGCCAGCTCACCACCGTATGGGGCTGACAATGAAAAACTGTTTTTT. Its translation is CASSPPYGADNEKLFF.

The gene calls are TRBV7-9 and TRBJ1-1, with TRBD1 as a possible D gene (6 bases). CDR3 size: 18 residues. Trimming removed 1 base at V and 5 bases at J, with 23 bases between. Germline CDR1 reads SEHNR; CDR2 reads FQNEAQ (reference sequence). CDR3: CASSLGVRGSTRGTEAFF. As DNA, the CDR3 is TGTGCCAGCAGCTTAGGTGTTAGAGGGTCCACCAGGGGAACTGAAGCTTTCTTT.

This sequence joins TRBV20-1 and TRBJ1-2; 7 bases are a match to TRBD1. The J segment lost 3 bases and the V segment lost 6 bases, leaving 7 bases of the junction unmatched. Germline-derived CDR1 and CDR2 are DFQATT and SNEGSKA (reference sequence). There are 13 residues in the CDR3. The CDR3 is CSALRGTDYGYTF. The CDR3 DNA reads TGCAGTGCCTTGCGAGGGACAGACTATGGCTACACCTTC.

This clonotype turned up a few times. The rearrangement joins TRBV27 to TRBJ2-6, with 7 bases fitting TRBD2. Per germline, CDR1 MNHEY and CDR2 SMNVEV (reference sequence). The CDR3 covers 15 residues. V was clipped by 2 bases and J by 3 bases; unmatched bases: 1. The CDR3 loop reads CASSLGRVGANVLTF. Here the CDR3 DNA reads TGTGCCAGCAGTTTAGGGAGGGTTGGGGCCAACGTCCTGACTTTC.

The chain recombines TRBV10-3 with TRBJ2-2; D unresolved. Germline assignment: CDR1 ENHRY and CDR2 SYGVKD. V lost 8 bases, J lost 0 bases, and 16 bases lay in between. The CDR3 loop spans 16 amino acids. The CDR3 here is CAISLDRVSNTGELFF. DNA for the CDR3: TGTGCCATCTCTCTGGATCGGGTTTCGAACACCGGGGAGCTGTTTTTT.

This clonotype has only one observation. V gene TRBV2 combines with J gene TRBJ2-7; D could derive from TRBD1 or TRBD2 (6 bases each). From germline, CDR1 is SNHLY and CDR2 FYNNEI. This CDR3 is 12 amino acids long. The V end lost 0 bases, the J end lost 13 bases, and 13 bases lay between the germline ends. In DNA, the CDR3 is TGTGCCAGCAGTGAAGCGGTGGAGGGGGTATACTTC. Amino acids: CASSEAVEGVYF.

The chain combines TRBV19 with TRBJ2-1, with D hard to call. Germline assignment: CDR1 LNHDA and CDR2 SQIVND (reference sequence). Deletions cut 0 bases from V and 6 bases from J, with 12 bases between. The CDR3 loop spans 15 amino acids. DNA of the CDR3: TGTGCCAGTAGTATAGAAACAGAAAGTACCAATGAGCAGTTCTTC. Its translation is CASSIETESTNEQFF.